This T cell receptor (beta chain) was obtained from a study of siplizumab effects on memory and regulatory T cells. In regard to this clone: Its antigen is unidentified.

Study-level points and caveats: In the presence of siplizumab, alloreactive sequences traceable to unstimulated CD4+ memory cells were significantly reduced. Major contributors to the alloresponse seemed to be naive T cells, which also appeared more diverse than memory cells.

Around 91,000 TCR templates underwent assay in every sample. The method was immunoSEQ multiplex PCR; TCRdb's version includes in-frame clones alone and lacks a portion of them. This sample has about 91,000 clones; around 97% occur once, and the top ten carry roughly 0.033%. CDR1 and CDR2 (germline): ENHRY, SYGVKD. Between the trimmed V and J ends, which lost 5 bases and 5 bases, there was a span of 12 bases. The CDR3 is 13 amino acids. This rearrangement joins TRBV10-3 to TRBJ2-5; D tentatively fits TRBD1 or TRBD2 (6 bases each). Sequencing was done on a sample of naive CD4+ T cells sorted from blood. This clonotype was obtained from a human donor in good health. In DNA form, the CDR3 reads TGTGCCATCAGTAAGGGGGGCCACGAGACCCAGTACTTC. It is translated as CAISKGGHETQYF.